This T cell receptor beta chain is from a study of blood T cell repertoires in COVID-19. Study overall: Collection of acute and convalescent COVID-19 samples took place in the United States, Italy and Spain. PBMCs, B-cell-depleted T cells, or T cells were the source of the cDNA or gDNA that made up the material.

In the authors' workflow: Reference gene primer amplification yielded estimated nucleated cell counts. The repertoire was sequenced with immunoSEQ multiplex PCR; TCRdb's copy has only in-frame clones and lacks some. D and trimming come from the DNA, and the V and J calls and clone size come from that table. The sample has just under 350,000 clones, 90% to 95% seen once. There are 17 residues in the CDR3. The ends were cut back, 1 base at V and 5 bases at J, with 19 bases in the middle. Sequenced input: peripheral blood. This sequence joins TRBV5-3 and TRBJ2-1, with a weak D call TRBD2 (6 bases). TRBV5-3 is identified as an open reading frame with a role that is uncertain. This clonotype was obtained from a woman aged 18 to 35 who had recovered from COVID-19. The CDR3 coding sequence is TGTGCCAGAAGCTTGTATCTGCTACTAGCAAGGGACAATGAGCAGTTCTTC. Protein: CARSLYLLLARDNEQFF.